This entry lists 7 T cell receptor beta chains sequenced from one sample in a study of shared clonotypes between healthy human individuals. Generated by immunoSEQ multiplex PCR, the TCRdb table keeps only in-frame clones and is missing some. The sample contains 2 million to 2.5 million clones, about 94% of which appear only once. Sequencing used naive CD4+ T cells sorted from blood. Subset given: CD45RA+ positively selected. The receptors stem from a man aged 18 to 30 in good health.

Notes on this clone: Different DNA sequences within this sample yield the same CDR3. The CDR3 region is CASSAGSSYNSPLHF. The CDR3 DNA reads as TGTGCCAGCAGCGCGGGTAGCTCCTATAATTCACCCCTCCACTTT. The chain employs TRBV9 and TRBJ1-6; no firm D call. CDR1 SGDLS and CDR2 YYNGEE come from the germline V gene. The CDR3 consists of 15 residues. Trimming pared 3 bases from V and 0 bases from J, leaving 7 bases between.

The genes are TRBV19 and TRBJ2-7; 9 bases match TRBD2. Germline V gene data show CDR1 as LNHDA and CDR2 as SQIVND (reference sequence). The CDR3 covers 15 residues. V lost 3 bases, J lost 3 bases, and 6 bases stayed unmatched. CDR3 bases: TGTGCCAGTAGTATGGGCGGGAGGGCTGGCTACGAGCAGTACTTC. Its protein product is CASSMGGRAGYEQYF.

The chain couples TRBV28 to TRBJ1-2, with 8 bases matching TRBD1. Germline V gives CDR1 MDHEN, CDR2 SYDVKM. J lost 4 bases, V lost 7 bases, and 8 bases had no gene match. There are 14 residues in the CDR3. CDR3 loop: CASTQGARGYGYTF. Here the CDR3 DNA reads TGTGCCAGCACTCAGGGGGCTCGGGGCTATGGCTACACCTTC.

The DNA for the CDR3 is TGTGCCAGCAGCCTAGAGGGTACTAACTATGGCTACACCTTC. Its protein product is CASSLEGTNYGYTF. This chain links TRBV6-5 with TRBJ1-2; D not resolved. CDR1 MNHEY and CDR2 SVGAGI come from the germline V gene. The CDR3 has 14 residues. The V gene lost 6 bases and the J gene lost 0 bases, with 11 bases spanning the gap.

Of note for this clone: The same CDR3 arises from other DNA sequences in this sample as well. The rearrangement uses TRBV4-1 and TRBJ1-4; TRBD1 agrees at 8 bases. Germline trimming cut 4 bases from V and 3 bases from J; bases unmatched to any gene: 4. Germline-derived CDR1 and CDR2 are MGHRA and YSYEKL. The length of the CDR3 is 15 residues. Written as DNA, the CDR3 is TGCGCCAGCAGCCCTGGACAGGGAGCTAATGAAAAACTGTTTTTT. Translating it yields CASSPGQGANEKLFF.

The chain recombines TRBV4-1 with TRBJ1-5; 7 positions agree with TRBD1. J gave up 7 bases and V 1 base, and 13 bases lay outside the gene matches. Germline-derived CDR1 and CDR2 are MGHRA and YSYEKL. CDR3 length: 17 amino acids. CDR3 DNA: TGCGCCAGCAGCCAAGCCAGAGACGAGGGGGCGAAGCAGCCCCAGCATTTT. This translates into CASSQARDEGAKQPQHF.

V gene TRBV5-1 combines with J gene TRBJ2-5; TRBD1 matches at 8 bases. The CDR3 spans 16 residues. The germline CDR1 and CDR2 sequences are SGHRS and YFSETQ. The ends lost 4 bases at V and 1 base at J; junction bases unmatched: 9. The CDR3 is CASSPGDRGTQETQYF. The CDR3 DNA reads TGCGCCAGCAGCCCGGGCGACAGGGGCACCCAAGAGACCCAGTACTTC.